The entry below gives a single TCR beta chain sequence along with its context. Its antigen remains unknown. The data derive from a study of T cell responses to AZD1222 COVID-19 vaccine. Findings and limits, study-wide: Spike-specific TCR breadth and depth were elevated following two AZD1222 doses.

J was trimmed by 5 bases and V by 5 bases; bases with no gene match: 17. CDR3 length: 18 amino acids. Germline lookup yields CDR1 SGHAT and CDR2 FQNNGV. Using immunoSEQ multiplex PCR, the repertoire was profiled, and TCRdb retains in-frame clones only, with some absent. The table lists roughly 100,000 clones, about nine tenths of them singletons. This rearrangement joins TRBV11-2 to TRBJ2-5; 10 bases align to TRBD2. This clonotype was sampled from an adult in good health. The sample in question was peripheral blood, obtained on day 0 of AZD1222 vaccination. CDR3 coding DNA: TGTGCCAGCAGCCCAACCGGGTCTAGCGGGGGCCAGGGGGAGACCCAGTACTTC. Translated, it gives CASSPTGSSGGQGETQYF.